These 7 T cell receptor beta chains share one sample of origin, sequenced in a study of T cells in localized non-small cell lung cancer. The protocol was immunoSEQ multiplex PCR, while the TCRdb copy is restricted to in-frame clones and leaves out a portion. The sample has some 22,000 clones, roughly 87% seen once. The sample was peripheral blood, taken before any cancer treatment. The receptor source for this set is a male donor aged 60 or over with stage I squamous cell lung carcinoma.

This clone was picked up one time. The rearrangement uses TRBV6-5 and TRBJ2-7; 7 nucleotides align to TRBD1. Germline V gene data show CDR1 as MNHEY and CDR2 as SVGAGI. The CDR3 is 13 residues long. The junction had 5 bases not matched to a gene; V was cut back by 6 bases and J by 3 bases. The CDR3 DNA follows: TGTGCCAGCAGCCCGGGACAGCACTACGAGCAGTACTTC. Translation gives CASSPGQHYEQYF.

The CDR3 DNA follows: TGTGCCAGCAGCTTGTTAGGGTTTGTCGTCGATGCTGGTGGCTACACCTTC. Translated: CASSLLGFVVDAGGYTF. The rearrangement joins TRBV5-4 to TRBJ1-2, with unresolved D. Deletions cut 1 base from V and 7 bases from J, with 23 bases between. The germline V gene encodes CDR1 SGHNT and CDR2 YYREEE (reference sequence). There are 17 residues in the CDR3.

The rearrangement uses TRBV10-2 and TRBJ2-7, with D perhaps TRBD2 (6 bases). CDR1 and CDR2 from the germline V gene are WSHSY and SAAADI. The CDR3 is 19 amino acids. Between the trimmed V and J ends, which lost 3 bases and 3 bases, there was a span of 27 bases. CDR3 amino acids: CASSEFGQGGVGSLYEQYF. The CDR3 DNA sequence: TGCGCCAGCAGTGAATTCGGTCAGGGCGGAGTCGGGAGTCTCTACGAGCAGTACTTC.

The V gene is TRBV4-1, the J gene TRBJ2-5, with TRBD1 matching 7 bases. V lost 5 bases to trimming and J lost 3 bases; unmatched junction nucleotides: 6. This CDR3 has 14 residues. The germline CDR1 and CDR2 sequences are MGHRA and YSYEKL. The CDR3 sequence: CASSRQGIKETQYF. For the CDR3, the DNA is TGCGCCAGCAGCAGACAGGGAATCAAAGAGACCCAGTACTTC.

The chain uses TRBV2 and TRBJ2-2, with 7 positions matching TRBD2. The CDR3 runs to 15 residues. The V gene's germline CDR1 is SNHLY and CDR2 FYNNEI. With V trimmed by 6 bases and J by 4 bases, 8 bases remained unmatched. The CDR3, as DNA: TGTGCCAGCAGCCCCGTTTGGGGGGGCACCGGGGAGCTGTTTTTT. Protein product: CASSPVWGGTGELFF.

The chain combines TRBV11-2 with TRBJ2-1; 12 bases map to TRBD1. CDR1 is SGHAT, CDR2 FQNNGV, per germline. V shed 6 bases and J 9 bases; nucleotides not matched to a gene: 12. CDR3 length equals 16 residues. CDR3 sequence: CASSPLRDRGLGEQFF. In DNA, the CDR3 is TGTGCCAGCAGTCCCCTCCGGGACAGGGGGCTGGGTGAGCAGTTCTTC.

The rearrangement joins TRBV7-9 to TRBJ2-7, with 12 bases matching TRBD1. V was clipped by 4 bases and J by 4 bases; unmatched bases: 5. The CDR3 sequence is 15 residues long. Germline-derived CDR1 and CDR2 are SEHNR and FQNEAQ (reference sequence). CDR3 in amino acids: CASSYGTGGVYEQYF. The CDR3 region has the DNA TGTGCCAGCAGCTACGGGACAGGGGGCGTGTACGAGCAGTACTTC.